This TCR beta chain derives from a study of T cell repertoires in cytomegalovirus infection. Study as a whole: As its CMV epitopes, the study selected recently identified HLA-C-restricted and well-studied HLA-B-restricted targets. Public TCR beta signature analysis indicated the presence of both CMV infection and matching HLA type. Overall study findings and caveats: HLA-C-restricted CMV clonotypes gave the most frequent clonotype in two of eight donors. Cumulative frequency of public TCR beta families picked out carriers of CMV plus the relevant HLA.

As to this clonotype: Its antigen remains unidentified.

TCRdb fed the reads into MiXCR, producing one record per CDR3 protein. Seen here are 650,000 to 900,000 distinct CDR3 sequences, 29% observed once, and the top ten hold 10% to 15%. The V gene lost 0 bases and the J gene lost 8 bases, with 10 bases spanning the gap. The CDR3 contains 13 residues. Germline V gives CDR1 MNHEY, CDR2 SVGEGT. This clonotype originated in a human donor in good health (CMV status not recorded). Some clones in this sample may be carry-over from other donors' samples. The gene calls are TRBV6-2 or TRBV6-3 and TRBJ1-1; D remains unclear. The specimen comprised cultured CD8+ T cells from PBMCs, sampled from culture after CMV antigen stimulation. The chain's CDR3 is CASSYSEIGEAFF. The CDR3 DNA reads as TGTGCCAGCAGTTACTCGGAGATCGGGGAAGCTTTCTTT.